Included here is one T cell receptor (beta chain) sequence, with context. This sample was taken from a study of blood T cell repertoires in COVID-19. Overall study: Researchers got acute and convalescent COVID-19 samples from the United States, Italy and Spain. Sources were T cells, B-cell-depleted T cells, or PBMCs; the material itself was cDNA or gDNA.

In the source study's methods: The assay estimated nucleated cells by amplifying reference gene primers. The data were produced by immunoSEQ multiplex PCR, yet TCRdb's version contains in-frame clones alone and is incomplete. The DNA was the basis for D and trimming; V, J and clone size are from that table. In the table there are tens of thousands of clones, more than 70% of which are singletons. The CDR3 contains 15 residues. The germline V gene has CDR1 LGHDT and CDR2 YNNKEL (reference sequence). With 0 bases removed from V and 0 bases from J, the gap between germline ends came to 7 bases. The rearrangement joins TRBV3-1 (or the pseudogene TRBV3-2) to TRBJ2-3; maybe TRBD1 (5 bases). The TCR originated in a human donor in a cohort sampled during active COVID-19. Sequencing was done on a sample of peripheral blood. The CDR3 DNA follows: TGTGCCAGCAGCCAAGATCGACAGAGCACAGATACGCAGTATTTT. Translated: CASSQDRQSTDTQYF.